These 17 T cell receptor beta chains originate from one sample sequenced in a study of regulatory T cells in long-lasting Graves disease. Building of the TCR beta libraries involved iRepertoire HTBI primers and Arm-PCR of CDR3 regions. MiXCR, applied by TCRdb to the multiplex PCR reads, yields one record per CDR3 protein. The table lists about 400,000 distinct CDR3 sequences, less than 25% of them singletons. Described time point: persistent/refractory GD, antithyroid drugs over 5 years with positive TRAb. From PBMCs, RNA was extracted and then used to make the TCR library. Specimen: peripheral blood mononuclear cells (PBMCs), collected when the disease was refractory, from a patient treated with antithyroid drugs. These receptors originate from a female donor with Graves disease.

This clonotype was counted many times. The chain carries TRBV13 and TRBJ2-5; 7 bases map to TRBD1. The CDR3 contains 19 residues. V gave up 4 bases and J gave up 0 bases; unmatched junction bases: 17. Germline assignment: CDR1 PRHDT and CDR2 FYEKMQ (reference sequence). CDR3 protein: CASSSSEPTGAHHQETQYF. The CDR3 coding sequence is TGTGCCAGCAGCTCATCGGAACCCACAGGGGCCCACCACCAAGAGACCCAGTACTTC. The full variable domain, completed using reference TRBV13 and TRBJ2-5, is AAGVIQSPRHLIKEKRETATLKCYPIPRHDTVYWYQQGPGQDPQFLISFYEKMQSDKGSIPDRFSAQQFSDYHSELNMSSLELGDSALYFCASSSSEPTGAHHQETQYFGPGTRLLVL.

This clonotype was detected many times. The genes are TRBV7-2 and TRBJ2-5, with D maybe TRBD1 (6 bases). The CDR3 extends over 15 amino acids. CDR1 and CDR2 (germline): SGHTA, FQGNSA. The ends were cut back, 5 bases at V and 0 bases at J, with 13 bases in the middle. CDR3 coding DNA: TGTGCCAGCAGCGAAACCGGGACACACCAAGAGACCCAGTACTTC. This translates into CASSETGTHQETQYF.

This clonotype was detected ten times or more. The chain is built from TRBV27 and TRBJ1-1; unclear D gene. V shed 4 bases and J shed 10 bases, with 10 bases lying between them. Germline values: CDR1 MNHEY, CDR2 SMNVEV (reference sequence). The CDR3 sequence is 11 residues long. CDR3 protein: CASSSEGAAFF. CDR3 bases: TGTGCCAGCAGTTCCGAGGGAGCAGCTTTCTTT.

There are many counts of this clonotype. V usage is TRBV28 and J usage is TRBJ2-7; no clear D. There are 11 residues in the CDR3. V was trimmed by 5 bases and J by 6 bases, leaving 8 bases between them. In germline, CDR1 is MDHEN, CDR2 SYDVKM. For the CDR3, the DNA is TGTGCCAGCAGTCACGCCGGCGAGCAGTACTTC. Encoded protein: CASSHAGEQYF.

Written as DNA, the CDR3 is TGCGCCAGCAGCTTGACTAGCGGGAGCTTTGAGACCCAGTACTTC. Translation gives CASSLTSGSFETQYF. This sequence joins TRBV5-1 and TRBJ2-5; 11 nucleotides match TRBD2. The germline V gene has CDR1 SGHRS and CDR2 YFSETQ. CDR3 size: 15 residues. V was clipped by 1 base and J by 5 bases; unmatched bases: 4.

This clonotype was counted a few times. The CDR3 sequence is CASSYQGTGGAETQYF. DNA for the CDR3: TGTGCCAGCAGTTATCAGGGGACAGGGGGTGCGGAGACCCAGTACTTC. The chain carries TRBV7-3 and TRBJ2-5; 11 positions match TRBD1. The germline CDR1 and CDR2 sequences are SGHTA and FQGTGA. The junction had 11 bases not matched to a gene; V was cut back by 6 bases and J by 5 bases. The CDR3 totals 16 residues.

This clonotype was observed many times. The V call is TRBV28, the J call TRBJ1-5, with D hard to call. V was pared by 4 bases and J by 0 bases, with 10 bases between. The CDR3 is 15 amino acids. Germline V gene data show CDR1 as MDHEN and CDR2 as SYDVKM. Here the CDR3 DNA reads TGTGCCAGCAGTTCAACGGCCTATAGCAATCAGCCCCAGCATTTT. Amino acid sequence: CASSSTAYSNQPQHF.

This clonotype has at least ten counts. J is TRBJ1-1 and V is TRBV25-1; the D is unclear. Per germline, CDR1 MGHDK and CDR2 SYGVNS. V dropped 6 bases and J dropped 1 base, with 15 bases sitting between them. The CDR3 spans 15 residues. CDR3 sequence reads: CASRRPGRPNTEAFF. The DNA of the CDR3 is TGTGCCAGCAGGAGACCTGGCCGCCCGAACACTGAAGCTTTCTTT.

J is TRBJ2-5 and V is TRBV15; 8 bases align to TRBD2. The CDR3 is 17 residues long. Germline CDR1 reads LNHNV; CDR2 reads YYDKDF (reference sequence). V was clipped by 0 bases and J by 4 bases; unmatched bases: 10. The CDR3 loop is CATSRERAVAGPETQYF. The CDR3 nucleotides are TGTGCCACCAGCAGAGAGCGGGCCGTAGCGGGACCAGAGACCCAGTACTTC.

This clonotype was seen at least ten times. The chain combines TRBV2 with TRBJ1-1; D remains ambiguous. CDR3 length: 15 residues. Looked up from germline, CDR1 is SNHLY and CDR2 is FYNNEI. V was pared by 2 bases and J by 3 bases, with 13 bases between. The CDR3 DNA is TGTGCCAGCAGTGAATCCCGGCCTCGGGACACTGAAGCTTTCTTT. Protein: CASSESRPRDTEAFF.

This clonotype appeared a single time. A much bigger clone sits one base away, suggesting this may be a read error. V usage is TRBV7-9 and J usage is TRBJ2-4, with D perhaps TRBD2 (6 bases). The CDR3 extends over 14 amino acids. V was shortened by 4 bases and J by 8 bases, with 15 bases between the two germline ends. Germline CDR1 and CDR2: SEHNR and FQNEAQ (reference sequence). Here the CDR3 DNA reads TGTGCCAGCAGCTCCGAGACTAGTGCGTACATTCAGTACTTC. Encoded protein: CASSSETSAYIQYF. Complete variable domain (other parts from reference TRBV7-9 and TRBJ2-4): DTGVSQNPRHKITKRGQNVTFRCDPISEHNRLYWYRQTLGQGPEFLTYFQNEAQLEKSRLLSDRFSAERPKGSFSTLEIQRTEQGDSAMYLCASSSETSAYIQYFGAGTRLSVL.

This sequence joins TRBV5-4 and TRBJ2-5; TRBD1 is a possible D gene (6 bases). Trimming took 1 base from V and 4 from J, leaving 8 bases between them. Germline V gives CDR1 SGHNT, CDR2 YYREEE (reference sequence). There are 13 residues in the CDR3. This chain's CDR3 is CASSLLQGETQYF. CDR3 nucleotide sequence: TGTGCCAGCAGCTTGTTACAGGGAGAGACCCAGTACTTC.

The rearrangement links TRBV12-3 or TRBV12-4 to TRBJ2-7; 9 nucleotides match TRBD1. The V gene end was trimmed by 6 bases and the J gene end by 9 bases; junction bases not matched to a gene: 15. The CDR3 runs to 15 residues. DNA for the CDR3: TGTGCCAGCAGAAGAAAAGGGACAGGGATACTGGGGCAGTACTTC. This gives the protein CASRRKGTGILGQYF.

This clonotype was counted only a few times. The rearrangement joins TRBV30 to TRBJ1-4, with D maybe TRBD1 (6 bases). This CDR3 has 12 residues. Germline CDR1 and CDR2: GTSNPN and SVGIG (reference sequence). Between the trimmed V and J ends, which lost 3 bases and 12 bases, there was a span of 14 bases. CDR3 sequence reads: CAWSPGGAQLFF. As DNA, the CDR3 is TGTGCCTGGAGCCCCGGGGGGGCACAACTGTTTTTT.

This clonotype was seen at least ten times. CDR3 DNA sequence: TGTGCCAGCAGTTTTCGCCCCTGGACAGATAATTCACCCCTCCACTTT. Its translation is CASSFRPWTDNSPLHF. The chain joins TRBV12-3 or TRBV12-4 to TRBJ1-6, with a tentative D call TRBD1 (6 bases). V was shortened by 3 bases and J by 5 bases, with 14 bases between the two germline ends. This CDR3 comprises 16 residues.

The CDR3 nucleotides read TGTGCCAGCTCACCACCGGACAGGGTCGTCACTCAGTACTTC. Translation gives CASSPPDRVVTQYF. This chain links TRBV18 with TRBJ2-4; 8 bases line up with TRBD1. With 0 bases clipped from V and 12 bases from J, the junction kept 7 bases outside the gene matches. CDR1 and CDR2 (germline): KGHSH, LQKENI. This CDR3 has 14 residues.

The rearrangement links TRBV10-2 to TRBJ2-7; the D is unclear. Germline CDR1 WSHSY, CDR2 SAAADI. The CDR3 spans 13 residues. Between the trimmed V and J ends, which lost 3 bases and 4 bases, there was a span of 10 bases. The CDR3 loop reads CASSDLDGYEQYF. In DNA, the CDR3 is TGCGCCAGCAGTGATCTAGACGGATACGAGCAGTACTTC.